Below are 25 T cell receptor beta chains sequenced from a single sample in a study of T cell responses to AZD1222 COVID-19 vaccine (dated by TCRdb to 2020 to 2022). Library preparation used the immunoSEQ multiplex PCR assay. TCRdb took this table from immuneACCESS and kept in-frame rearrangements with V and J called. Such tables lack part of the clones; where checked against another copy, unresolved V genes explain under half of the gap, and the rest is unexplained. The sample table holds over 110,000 clones, of which around nine tenths were seen once. 1.7% of the sample is taken by the ten largest. The time point label corresponds to: baseline before first vaccination. The sample here was peripheral blood, taken on day 0 of AZD1222 vaccination. The receptors were gathered from an adult in good health.

The chain's CDR3 is CSASDSQAYGYTF. The CDR3 bases are TGCAGTGCTAGTGACTCTCAGGCTTATGGCTACACCTTC. This sequence joins TRBV20-1 and TRBJ1-2; D is uncertain. V shed 3 bases and J shed 5 bases, with 13 bases lying between them. Germline V gives CDR1 DFQATT, CDR2 SNEGSKA (reference sequence). This CDR3 comprises 13 residues.

The chain is built from TRBV9 and TRBJ1-2; TRBD1 agrees at 7 bases. Germline CDR1 and CDR2: SGDLS and YYNGEE. The trim removed 4 bases at V and 2 bases at J, leaving 5 bases unmatched. The CDR3 is 14 residues long. The CDR3 bases are TGTGCCAGCAGCCCCCAGGGGGAGAACTATGGCTACACCTTC. It codes for CASSPQGENYGYTF.

This chain links TRBV7-2 with TRBJ1-2; no firm D call. The V gene lost 0 bases and the J gene lost 0 bases, with 8 bases spanning the gap. Germline V gene data show CDR1 as SGHTA and CDR2 as FQGNSA. CDR3 size: 15 residues. CDR3 sequence: CASSLAVGANYGYTF. The CDR3 region has the DNA TGTGCCAGCAGCTTAGCGGTCGGCGCTAACTATGGCTACACCTTC.

The rearrangement uses TRBV2 and TRBJ2-3; 11 bases line up with TRBD2. Germline trimming cut 6 bases from V and 0 bases from J; bases unmatched to any gene: 5. The CDR3 contains 16 residues. Per the germline V gene, CDR1 is SNHLY and CDR2 is FYNNEI. CDR3 protein: CASRGWTSGSTDTQYF. DNA of the CDR3: TGTGCCAGCAGGGGTTGGACTAGCGGGAGCACAGATACGCAGTATTTT.

The rearrangement joins TRBV19 to TRBJ1-6; no definite D call. V dropped 3 bases and J dropped 10 bases, with 16 bases sitting between them. There are 15 residues in the CDR3. Germline V gene data show CDR1 as LNHDA and CDR2 as SQIVND (reference sequence). The CDR3: CASSIKDFSGSPLHF. CDR3 in DNA: TGTGCCAGTAGTATCAAGGACTTCTCGGGGTCACCCCTCCACTTT.

CDR3 nucleotides: TGTGCCATCAGTCCTGGGACGGACTACGAGCAGTACTTC. Its translation: CAISPGTDYEQYF. The gene calls are TRBV10-3 and TRBJ2-7; D may match TRBD1 or TRBD2 (5 bases each). V was shortened by 5 bases and J by 3 bases, with 11 bases between the two germline ends. The CDR3 length is 13 residues. CDR1 is ENHRY, CDR2 SYGVKD, per germline.

V and J are TRBV15 and TRBJ2-5, with no clear D. V lost 2 bases, J lost 2 bases, and 6 bases lay in between. The germline gives CDR1 LNHNV, CDR2 YYDKDF (reference sequence). The CDR3 covers 13 residues. The CDR3: CATSRQLQETQYF. In nucleotides, the CDR3 is TGTGCCACCAGCAGACAGCTACAAGAGACCCAGTACTTC.

The rearrangement joins TRBV9 to TRBJ2-3; TRBD2 aligns across 8 bases. Germline V gene lookup returns CDR1 SGDLS and CDR2 YYNGEE. V lost 3 bases to trimming and J lost 1 base; unmatched junction nucleotides: 7. The CDR3 covers 16 residues. This CDR3 is CASSAHAGRGTDTQYF. In DNA form, the CDR3 reads TGTGCCAGCAGCGCGCACGCCGGGAGGGGCACAGATACGCAGTATTTT. The full variable domain, in which reference TRBV9 and TRBJ2-3 provide the parts outside the CDR3, is DSGVTQTPKHLITATGQRVTLRCSPRSGDLSVYWYQQSLDQGLQFLIQYYNGEERAKGNILERFSAQQFPDLHSELNLSSLELGDSALYFCASSAHAGRGTDTQYFGPGTRLTVL.

The chain combines TRBV18 with TRBJ2-7; 12 bases are shared with TRBD1. Germline CDR1 and CDR2: KGHSH and LQKENI. CDR3 length equals 14 residues. The V segment lost 5 bases and the J segment 7 bases; nucleotides outside the gene matches: 6. CDR3 amino acids: CASSSGQGATEQYF. CDR3 nucleotides: TGTGCCAGCTCATCGGGACAGGGGGCCACGGAGCAGTACTTC.

The chain is built from TRBV11-2 and TRBJ2-3, with 7 bases that match TRBD2. V was pared by 5 bases and J by 2 bases, with 1 base of the junction left unmatched. In germline, CDR1 is SGHAT, CDR2 FQNNGV. CDR3 length equals 13 residues. The CDR3 sequence: CASSLADTDTQYF. The CDR3 DNA follows: TGTGCCAGCAGCCTAGCGGACACAGATACGCAGTATTTT.

DNA of the CDR3: TGTGCCAGCAGTTTCGGACTAGCGGGACCAAGTGAGCAGTTCTTC. Its protein is CASSFGLAGPSEQFF. The J gene is TRBJ2-1, the V gene TRBV27, with 12 bases lining up with TRBD2. The CDR3 covers 15 residues. V lost 3 bases to trimming and J lost 9 bases; unmatched junction nucleotides: 6. Looked up from germline, CDR1 is MNHEY and CDR2 is SMNVEV (reference sequence).

The J gene is TRBJ2-7, the V gene TRBV2; 11 bases are a match to TRBD2. Germline CDR1 SNHLY, CDR2 FYNNEI. The CDR3 covers 15 residues. Trimming at V came to 6 bases and at J to 2 bases, leaving 6 bases not matched to a gene. This CDR3 reads CASRGPGLAAYEQYF. CDR3 bases: TGTGCCAGCAGAGGTCCGGGACTAGCGGCCTACGAGCAGTACTTC.

The rearrangement joins TRBV6-2 or TRBV6-3 to TRBJ2-2; TRBD2 is a possible D gene (5 bases). The V gene lost 2 bases and the J gene lost 7 bases, with 11 bases spanning the gap. Germline V gene sequence: CDR1 MNHEY, CDR2 SVGEGT. The CDR3 has 14 amino acids. Here the CDR3 DNA reads TGTGCCAGCAGTTACATACTAGTGGTCGGGGAGCTGTTTTTT. Its translation: CASSYILVVGELFF.

This chain joins TRBV10-3 and TRBJ2-1, with 8 bases that match TRBD2. Germline V gene sequence: CDR1 ENHRY, CDR2 SYGVKD. The CDR3 sequence is 14 residues long. V trimming: 6 bases; J trimming: 3 bases; junction bases outside the gene matches: 4. CDR3 nucleotides: TGTGCCATCAGAAAAGCGGGAGACTACAATGAGCAGTTCTTC. It specifies CAIRKAGDYNEQFF.

The chain has TRBV5-1 and TRBJ1-6, with unresolved D. V lost 6 bases and J lost 5, with 15 bases in between. This CDR3 region has 15 residues. Per the germline V gene, CDR1 is SGHRS and CDR2 is YFSETQ. The CDR3 region has the DNA TGCGCCAGCACCCCGGGGAGGGTGAATAATTCACCCCTCCACTTT. This gives the protein CASTPGRVNNSPLHF.

V gene TRBV18 combines with J gene TRBJ1-1; weak D call: TRBD1 (5 bases). Germline CDR1 is KGHSH and CDR2 is LQKENI. Trimming shortened V by 2 bases and J by 3 bases, and 7 bases separated the two germline ends. The CDR3 length is 13 residues. The CDR3 nucleotides are TGTGCCAGCTCACCAGGGGCCCACACTGAAGCTTTCTTT. Residues: CASSPGAHTEAFF.

V gene TRBV19 combines with J gene TRBJ2-1, with D uncertain. Trimming cost V 6 bases and J 0 bases, with 18 bases left between them. The CDR3 contains 17 residues. Germline V gene lookup returns CDR1 LNHDA and CDR2 SQIVND (reference sequence). CDR3 residues: CASSRPEGSLSYNEQFF. The CDR3, as DNA: TGTGCCAGTAGCCGGCCAGAAGGTAGCCTCTCCTACAATGAGCAGTTCTTC.

This sequence joins TRBV30 and TRBJ1-6; tentatively, D is TRBD1 (6 bases). Between the trimmed V and J ends, which lost 4 bases and 3 bases, there was a span of 22 bases. CDR1 is GTSNPN and CDR2 is SVGIG in the germline V gene (reference sequence). CDR3 length: 18 amino acids. CDR3 bases: TGTGCCTGGAAGACGGGGGCCCGGGGGAGAGACTATAATTCACCCCTCCACTTT. Its translation is CAWKTGARGRDYNSPLHF.

The gene calls are TRBV20-1 and TRBJ2-1; 7 bases fit TRBD2. The CDR3 is 14 residues long. CDR1 and CDR2 from the germline V gene are DFQATT and SNEGSKA (reference sequence). After removal of 6 bases from V and 3 bases from J, the junction contained 8 bases not matched to a gene. Written as DNA, the CDR3 is TGCAGTGCAAGTTCTAGCGGAAACTACAATGAGCAGTTCTTC. Translation: CSASSSGNYNEQFF.

The chain recombines TRBV27 with TRBJ2-7; D is possibly TRBD2 (7 bases). Germline assignment: CDR1 MNHEY and CDR2 SMNVEV (reference sequence). V lost 0 bases and J 1 base, leaving 22 bases between the germline ends. This CDR3 is built from 19 residues. The CDR3 here is CASSLSPVRGGANSYEQYF. In DNA, the CDR3 is TGTGCCAGCAGTTTATCGCCCGTTCGTGGGGGGGCTAATTCCTACGAGCAGTACTTC.

The V and J genes are TRBV28 and TRBJ1-2; D is ambiguous. CDR1 MDHEN and CDR2 SYDVKM come from the germline V gene. The CDR3 extends over 11 amino acids. Trimming took 4 bases from V and 4 from J, leaving 4 bases between them. The CDR3 coding sequence is TGTGCCAGCAGTTGGGTCTATGGCTACACCTTC. It encodes CASSWVYGYTF.

This clone was observed a few times. The chain recombines TRBV5-1 with TRBJ2-1, with 8 positions matching TRBD2. V lost 2 bases and J lost 6; bases outside the gene matches: 7. This CDR3 comprises 15 residues. Per germline, CDR1 SGHRS and CDR2 YFSETQ. In DNA form, the CDR3 reads TGCGCCAGCAGCTTTCAAGCGGGAGTAAGCAATGAGCAGTTCTTC. It encodes CASSFQAGVSNEQFF.

The chain links TRBV28 to TRBJ1-2, with D possibly being TRBD1 (5 bases). The CDR3 has 13 residues. Trimming left V 3 bases short and J 5 bases short, with 10 bases between. CDR1 and CDR2 from the germline V gene are MDHEN and SYDVKM. CDR3 in DNA: TGTGCCAGCAGTTTTCGGGCAGGGTATGGCTACACCTTC. Protein sequence: CASSFRAGYGYTF.

V gene TRBV4-1 combines with J gene TRBJ2-3, with D unresolved. V was shortened by 0 bases and J by 6 bases, with 13 bases between the two germline ends. The CDR3 is made up of 15 amino acids. Germline-derived CDR1 and CDR2 are MGHRA and YSYEKL. CDR3 protein: CASSQDRPRIDTQYF. CDR3 nucleotides: TGCGCCAGCAGCCAAGATCGGCCCCGGATTGATACGCAGTATTTT.

This chain connects TRBV7-3 to TRBJ1-3, with 8 bases aligning to TRBD1. The CDR3 is made up of 15 amino acids. J was trimmed by 1 base and V by 5 bases; bases with no gene match: 4. Germline values: CDR1 SGHTA, CDR2 FQGTGA. The CDR3 sequence: CASSTGGESGNTIYF. CDR3 DNA: TGTGCCAGCAGCACAGGGGGGGAGTCTGGAAACACCATATATTTT.